This T cell receptor beta chain is from a study of T cells in Graves' hyperthyroidism and ophthalmopathy. Amplified regions were TCR beta CDR3 sequences from RNA transcripts. With the HTBI primer set, the TCR CDR3 went through a first round of RT-PCR. TCRdb reanalysed the multiplex PCR reads using MiXCR and keeps one entry per CDR3 protein. The sample comprises approximately 590,000 distinct CDR3 sequences, approximately 15% of which are singletons, and 7.3% rests with the top ten. This clonotype appeared a few times. The antigen remains unidentified. Trimming shortened V by 2 bases and J by 1 base, and 11 bases separated the two germline ends. From germline, CDR1 is LNHDA and CDR2 SQIVND (reference sequence). The CDR3 consists of 16 residues. Points from the study as a whole: Clonotypes that were expanded in thyroid above 0.001 mostly appeared in blood too.

V and J are TRBV19 and TRBJ2-2; D might be TRBD2 (6 bases). The sequenced sample consisted of blood. The origin of this receptor is a woman aged 25 to 39 with Graves' hyperthyroidism. In nucleotides, the CDR3 is TGTGCCAGTAGTATACCGGGACTCCGGAACACCGGGGAGCTGTTTTTT. This encodes CASSIPGLRNTGELFF. The entire variable domain, with the rest obtained from reference TRBV19 and TRBJ2-2, is as follows: DGGITQSPKYLFRKEGQNVTLSCEQNLNHDAMYWYRQDPGQGLRLIYYSQIVNDFQKGDIAEGYSVSREKKESFPLTVTSAQKNPTAFYLCASSIPGLRNTGELFFGEGSRLTVL.